The entry that follows covers one TCR beta chain sequence. The source of the sample is a study of blood T cell repertoires in COVID-19. Overall study context: Sample material is recorded as cDNA or gDNA derived from T cells, B-cell-depleted T cells, or PBMCs.

As handled by the study authors: Amplification with reference gene primers provided the estimates of nucleated cell counts. TCRdb keeps only in-frame clones here, not all; method: immunoSEQ multiplex PCR. V and J calls and clone size are those listed in that table; D and trimming were worked out from the DNA. The data hold under 200,000 clones, with approximately 82% observed a single time. CDR3 size: 15 residues. Trimming cost V 4 bases and J 7 bases, with 16 bases left between them. The germline CDR1 and CDR2 sequences are SEHNR and FQNEAQ (reference sequence). Recruits, aged about 18 to 95 years, lived in 20 to 30 US areas.

Sequencing was performed on PBMCs or T cells enriched from blood (not recorded which). The V and J genes are TRBV7-9 and TRBJ1-4; a weak D match, TRBD1 (6 bases). The receptor's source is a woman aged 55-70 years with acute COVID-19. CDR3 protein: CASSSQGGTSEKLFF. The CDR3 coding sequence is TGTGCCAGCAGCTCCCAAGGGGGAACCAGTGAAAAACTGTTTTTT.